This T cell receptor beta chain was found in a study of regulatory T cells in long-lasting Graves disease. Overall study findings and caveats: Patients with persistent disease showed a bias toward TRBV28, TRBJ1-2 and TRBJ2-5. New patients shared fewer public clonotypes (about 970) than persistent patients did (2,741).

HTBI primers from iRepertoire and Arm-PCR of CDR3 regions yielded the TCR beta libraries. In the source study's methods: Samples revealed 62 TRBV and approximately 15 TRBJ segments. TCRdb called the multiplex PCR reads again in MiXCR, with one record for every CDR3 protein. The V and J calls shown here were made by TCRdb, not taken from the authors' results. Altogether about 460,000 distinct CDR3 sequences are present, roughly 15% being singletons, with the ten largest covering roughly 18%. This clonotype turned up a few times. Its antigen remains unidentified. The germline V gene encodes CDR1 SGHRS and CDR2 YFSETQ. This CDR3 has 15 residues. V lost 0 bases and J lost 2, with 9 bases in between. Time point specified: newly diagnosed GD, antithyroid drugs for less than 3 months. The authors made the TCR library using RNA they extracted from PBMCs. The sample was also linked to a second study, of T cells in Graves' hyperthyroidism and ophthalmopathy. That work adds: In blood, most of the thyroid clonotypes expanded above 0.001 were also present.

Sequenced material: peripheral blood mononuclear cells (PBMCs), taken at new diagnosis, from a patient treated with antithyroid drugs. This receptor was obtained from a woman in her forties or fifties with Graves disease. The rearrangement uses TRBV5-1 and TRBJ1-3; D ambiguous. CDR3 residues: CASSLATDPGNTIYF. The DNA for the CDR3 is TGCGCCAGCAGCTTGGCGACTGACCCTGGAAACACCATATATTTT.